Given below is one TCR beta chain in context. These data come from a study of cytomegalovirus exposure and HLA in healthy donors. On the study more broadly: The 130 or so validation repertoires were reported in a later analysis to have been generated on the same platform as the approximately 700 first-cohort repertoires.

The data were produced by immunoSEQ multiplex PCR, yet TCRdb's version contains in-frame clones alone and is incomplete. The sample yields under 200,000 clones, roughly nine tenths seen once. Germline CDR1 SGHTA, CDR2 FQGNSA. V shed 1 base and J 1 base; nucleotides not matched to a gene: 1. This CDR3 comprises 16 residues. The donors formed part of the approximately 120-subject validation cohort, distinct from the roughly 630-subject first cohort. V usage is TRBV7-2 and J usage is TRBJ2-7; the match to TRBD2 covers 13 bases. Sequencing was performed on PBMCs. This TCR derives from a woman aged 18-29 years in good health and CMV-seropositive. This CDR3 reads CASSLGGLAGSYEQYF. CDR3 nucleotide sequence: TGTGCCAGCAGCTTAGGGGGACTAGCGGGATCCTACGAGCAGTACTTC.